One sample yielded the 32 T cell receptor beta chains listed below, sequenced in a study of vaccination effects on CD4 cells after COVID-19. Expansion of antigen-specific CD4+ T cells with viral peptide pools was carried out by the ViraFEST assay before sequencing. Following 10 days of culture, CD4+ T cells were isolated. Of the BNT162b2 and mRNA-1273 vaccines, participants received two doses of one or the other. Sequencing was performed with immunoSEQ multiplex PCR; in TCRdb, only in-frame clones are kept and a portion is missing. The sample lists almost 30,000 clones, roughly 74% occurring once. Their antigen targets remain unknown. Sequencing used CD4+ T cells from PBMCs cultured with HCoV-OC43 spike peptides, obtained after COVID-19 vaccination. Noted subset: HCoV-OC43 spike overlapping peptide pool stimulation. These TCRs come from a human donor who received a COVID-19 vaccine.

J is TRBJ2-1 and V is TRBV12-3 or TRBV12-4; possible D gene TRBD1, 5 bases. The CDR3 has 13 amino acids. The V gene lost 9 bases and the J gene lost 7 bases, with 16 bases spanning the gap. The CDR3 loop reads CASDSTLSNEQFF. In DNA, the CDR3 is TGTGCCAGTGACAGTACCCTTTCGAATGAGCAGTTCTTC.

This clone showed up just once. The gene calls are TRBV11-2 and TRBJ1-3; D unresolved. The V and J ends lost 0 bases and 0 bases respectively, with 6 bases between them. Germline assignment: CDR1 SGHAT and CDR2 FQNNGV. The CDR3 covers 15 residues. This CDR3 reads CASSLDGNSGNTIYF. The CDR3, as DNA: TGTGCCAGCAGCTTAGACGGGAACTCTGGAAACACCATATATTTT.

This chain uses TRBV7-8 with TRBJ1-2, with TRBD1 matching over 7 bases. There are 14 residues in the CDR3. The V gene's germline CDR1 is SGHVS and CDR2 FQNEAQ. Trimming took 0 bases from V and 5 from J; bases not matched to a gene: 3. CDR3 protein: CASSLAAGGYGYTF. In DNA form, the CDR3 reads TGTGCCAGCAGCTTAGCAGCAGGGGGGTATGGCTACACCTTC.

The chain couples TRBV6-6 to TRBJ2-7; weak D call: TRBD1 (6 bases). CDR3 size: 11 residues. Germline V gene lookup returns CDR1 MNHNY and CDR2 SVGAGI (reference sequence). Trimming stripped 6 bases from V and 6 bases from J, with 9 bases between. The CDR3 spells CASSHRVEQYF. Here the CDR3 DNA reads TGTGCCAGCAGCCACAGGGTCGAGCAGTACTTC.

This rearrangement joins TRBV2 to TRBJ1-2; D is undetermined. This CDR3 has 11 amino acids. Trimming shortened V by 4 bases and J by 8 bases, and 8 bases separated the two germline ends. CDR1 is SNHLY and CDR2 is FYNNEI in the germline V gene. CDR3 region: CASSVLGGYTF. The DNA for the CDR3 is TGTGCCAGCAGTGTTCTGGGAGGCTACACCTTC.

The gene calls are TRBV6-4 and TRBJ1-2; perhaps TRBD1 as D (5 bases). The ends were cut back, 4 bases at V and 4 bases at J, with 7 bases in the middle. CDR3 size: 12 residues. CDR1 is MRHNA and CDR2 is SNTAGT in the germline V gene. This CDR3 is CASSGTSYGYTF. CDR3 DNA sequence: TGTGCCAGCAGTGGGACATCCTATGGCTACACCTTC.

This sequence joins TRBV5-4 and TRBJ2-7; 8 nucleotides line up with TRBD2. Germline CDR1 is SGHNT and CDR2 is YYREEE (reference sequence). With V trimmed by 3 bases and J by 0 bases, 5 bases remained unmatched. The CDR3 is 15 amino acids. CDR3 in DNA: TGTGCCAGCAGCTCGGGAGGGACGTACTCCTACGAGCAGTACTTC. This encodes CASSSGGTYSYEQYF.

CDR3: CAIKIAGGMGEQYF. CDR3 bases: TGTGCCATCAAAATAGCGGGAGGAATGGGCGAGCAGTACTTC. The chain combines TRBV10-3 with TRBJ2-7; 10 bases agree with TRBD2. The CDR3 runs to 14 residues. Germline CDR1 reads ENHRY; CDR2 reads SYGVKD. V lost 7 bases, J lost 6 bases, and 9 bases stayed unmatched.

This clone came up a few times. The chain employs TRBV9 and TRBJ2-2, with TRBD2 as a possible D gene (6 bases). There are 15 residues in the CDR3. The V end lost 0 bases, the J end lost 1 base, and 7 bases lay between the germline ends. Germline values: CDR1 SGDLS, CDR2 YYNGEE. The CDR3: CASSVGGLNTGELFF. CDR3 DNA sequence: TGTGCCAGCAGCGTAGGGGGACTGAACACCGGGGAGCTGTTTTTT.

V is TRBV19 and J is TRBJ2-2; a weak D match, TRBD1 (5 bases). Trimming cost V 6 bases and J 4 bases, with 18 bases left between them. This CDR3 spans 16 amino acids. Germline values: CDR1 LNHDA, CDR2 SQIVND (reference sequence). The CDR3 DNA is TGTGCCAGTAGCAAAACAGGCCTCTTCTCCACCGGGGAGCTGTTTTTT. It yields the protein CASSKTGLFSTGELFF.

This chain uses TRBV29-1 with TRBJ1-2; TRBD1 agrees at 8 bases. The CDR3 has 11 amino acids. With V trimmed by 5 bases and J by 7 bases, 3 bases remained unmatched. The germline V gene has CDR1 SQVTM and CDR2 ANQGSEA. The CDR3 is CSVQTGGGYTF. CDR3 bases: TGCAGCGTTCAAACAGGGGGTGGCTACACCTTC.

V is TRBV5-1 and J is TRBJ2-7, with D perhaps TRBD1 or TRBD2 (6 bases each). Trimming took 0 bases from V and 5 from J, leaving 15 bases between them. The CDR3 sequence is 15 residues long. Germline V gives CDR1 SGHRS, CDR2 YFSETQ. CDR3 DNA sequence: TGCGCCAGCAGCTTGGAGGGGGGCCATTGGAACGAGCAGTACTTC. It translates to CASSLEGGHWNEQYF.

This clone was counted a few times. This sequence joins TRBV2 and TRBJ1-5, with TRBD1 identical over 8 bases. The CDR3 length is 16 residues. Losses at the gene ends were 4 bases for V and 0 bases for J; bases not matched to a gene: 5. From germline, CDR1 is SNHLY and CDR2 FYNNEI. CDR3 DNA sequence: TGTGCCAGCAGTGTTCGAACAGGGGGTAGCAATCAGCCCCAGCATTTT. Residues: CASSVRTGGSNQPQHF. The full variable domain, its missing parts supplied by reference TRBV2 and TRBJ1-5, is EPEVTQTPSHQVTQMGQEVILRCVPISNHLYFYWYRQILGQKVEFLVSFYNNEISEKSEIFDDQFSVERPDGSNFTLKIRSTKLEDSAMYFCASSVRTGGSNQPQHFGDGTRLSIL.

V usage is TRBV5-6 and J usage is TRBJ1-1, with TRBD1 matching 7 bases. This CDR3 has 15 amino acids. V was clipped by 4 bases and J by 4 bases; unmatched bases: 10. Germline V gene lookup returns CDR1 SGHDT and CDR2 YYEEEE. The CDR3 is CASSPSTGPGTEAFF. Here the CDR3 DNA reads TGTGCCAGCAGCCCCTCGACAGGGCCGGGCACTGAAGCTTTCTTT.

This clone has more than one count but fewer than ten. The chain uses TRBV9 and TRBJ2-5; D is undetermined. The CDR3 is 12 residues long. Trimming pared 3 bases from V and 5 bases from J, leaving 8 bases between. The germline CDR1 and CDR2 sequences are SGDLS and YYNGEE. CDR3 residues: CASSGMPETQYF. The CDR3 region has the DNA TGTGCCAGCAGCGGAATGCCGGAGACCCAGTACTTC.

The rearrangement uses TRBV15 and TRBJ2-1; D ambiguous. The V end was cut by 0 bases, the J end by 9 bases, with 9 bases between. Germline V gives CDR1 LNHNV, CDR2 YYDKDF (reference sequence). The CDR3 contains 13 residues. The CDR3 reads CATSRDVASEQFF. The DNA for the CDR3 is TGTGCCACCAGCAGAGATGTAGCCAGTGAGCAGTTCTTC.

The chain has TRBV7-9 and TRBJ2-5, with D possibly TRBD1 on 5 matching bases. The length of the CDR3 is 15 residues. V was shortened by 0 bases and J by 2 bases, with 10 bases between the two germline ends. CDR1 SEHNR and CDR2 FQNEAQ come from the germline V gene (reference sequence). The DNA for the CDR3 is TGTGCCAGCAGCTTAGCGACAGTATCACAAGAGACCCAGTACTTC. Its translation is CASSLATVSQETQYF.

The rearrangement uses TRBV6-4 and TRBJ2-5; 7 bases fit TRBD1. J gave up 5 bases and V 3 bases, and 6 bases lay outside the gene matches. CDR1 is MRHNA and CDR2 is SNTAGT in the germline V gene. The CDR3 runs 14 residues. For the CDR3, the DNA is TGTGCCAGCAGTGAAGGGGGCTATGGGGAGACCCAGTACTTC. It yields the protein CASSEGGYGETQYF.

J is TRBJ2-1 and V is TRBV6-5; 7 bases are a match to TRBD1. The junction had 4 bases not matched to a gene; V was cut back by 3 bases and J by 2 bases. Per germline, CDR1 MNHEY and CDR2 SVGAGI. This CDR3 is built from 15 residues. This CDR3 is CASSYSRGPYNEQFF. CDR3 DNA: TGTGCCAGCAGTTATTCGAGGGGGCCCTACAATGAGCAGTTCTTC.

The chain uses TRBV29-1 and TRBJ1-1; D might be TRBD1 (5 bases). This CDR3 region has 14 residues. Trimming took off 5 bases at V and 0 bases at J, with 13 bases between the two ends. Per the germline V gene, CDR1 is SQVTM and CDR2 is ANQGSEA. This CDR3 is CSVPTTEMNTEAFF. For the CDR3, the DNA is TGCAGCGTTCCAACGACAGAAATGAACACTGAAGCTTTCTTT.

The genes are TRBV5-1 and TRBJ2-7, with 13 bases lining up with TRBD2. Germline V gene lookup returns CDR1 SGHRS and CDR2 YFSETQ. This CDR3 is built from 18 residues. With 5 bases clipped from V and 3 bases from J, the junction kept 14 bases outside the gene matches. The CDR3 nucleotides are TGCGCCAGCAGAATTAATACCGGGACTAGCGGGGCCGACTACGAGCAGTACTTC. Translated: CASRINTGTSGADYEQYF.

CDR3 sequence: CASSFERESYEQYF. As DNA, the CDR3 is TGCGCCAGCAGCTTTGAAAGGGAGAGCTACGAGCAGTACTTC. The chain employs TRBV5-1 and TRBJ2-7; possibly TRBD2 for D (5 bases). With 2 bases removed from V and 3 bases from J, the gap between germline ends came to 12 bases. From germline, CDR1 is SGHRS and CDR2 YFSETQ. The CDR3 length is 14 residues.

The chain joins TRBV21-1 to TRBJ1-3; the table's D call, TRBD1, was not checked against the DNA. TRBV21-1 is termed a pseudogene. This CDR3 is built from 17 residues. CDR3 sequence (DNA): TGTGCCAGACGCGGGACAGGATGGTGGTACTCTGGAAACACCATATATTTT. Translated, it gives CARRGTGWWYSGNTIYF.

This chain uses TRBV6-1 with TRBJ1-4; D is unclear. The CDR3 spans 15 residues. Germline V gene data show CDR1 as MNHNS and CDR2 as SASEGT. The V and J ends lost 2 bases and 5 bases respectively, with 12 bases between them. CDR3: CASSEMSSGNEKLFF. The CDR3 bases are TGTGCCAGCAGTGAAATGAGTTCGGGGAATGAAAAACTGTTTTTT.

This sequence joins TRBV10-3 and TRBJ2-7; TRBD1 might be the D (6 bases). Trimming pared 5 bases from V and 6 bases from J, leaving 11 bases between. Germline loops: CDR1 ENHRY, CDR2 SYGVKD. This CDR3 spans 12 amino acids. CDR3 region: CAISLQGSEQYF. In nucleotides, the CDR3 is TGTGCCATCAGTTTACAGGGTTCCGAGCAGTACTTC.

The chain employs TRBV14 and TRBJ2-1, with no clear D. V was trimmed by 4 bases and J by 3 bases, leaving 16 bases between them. Germline V gene sequence: CDR1 SGHDN, CDR2 FVKESK. CDR3 length: 16 amino acids. CDR3 nucleotide sequence: TGTGCCAGCAGCCTAAGGTGGACCCAGAGCTACAATGAGCAGTTCTTC. The encoded protein is CASSLRWTQSYNEQFF.

This sequence joins TRBV6-1 and TRBJ1-3; tentative D call: TRBD1 (5 bases). Germline loops: CDR1 MNHNS, CDR2 SASEGT. This CDR3 has 16 residues. Trimming removed 0 bases at V and 7 bases at J, with 16 bases between. The CDR3 sequence: CASSEALVAGPNTIYF. The DNA for the CDR3 is TGTGCCAGCAGTGAAGCGCTAGTGGCAGGGCCGAACACCATATATTTT.

The rearrangement links TRBV7-9 to TRBJ2-1; TRBD2 aligns across 7 bases. With 0 bases clipped from V and 2 bases from J, the junction kept 4 bases outside the gene matches. CDR3 size: 16 residues. In germline, CDR1 is SEHNR, CDR2 FQNEAQ (reference sequence). This chain's CDR3 is CASSLARTRAYNEQFF. CDR3 DNA: TGTGCCAGCAGCTTAGCTAGGACTAGGGCCTACAATGAGCAGTTCTTC.

The chain couples TRBV10-3 to TRBJ2-1, with a weak D call TRBD2 (6 bases). The CDR3 loop spans 17 amino acids. The germline V gene has CDR1 ENHRY and CDR2 SYGVKD. Trimming removed 7 bases from V and 5 bases from J, with 24 bases in between. DNA for the CDR3: TGTGCCATCACCGACGGAGTGGGAGGCAGACTGAACAATGAGCAGTTCTTC. It yields the protein CAITDGVGGRLNNEQFF.

The V gene is TRBV24-1, the J gene TRBJ2-1; TRBD2 might be the D (5 bases). V lost 3 bases to trimming and J lost 9 bases, with 11 bases between them. Germline lookup yields CDR1 KGHDR and CDR2 SFDVKD. CDR3 length equals 13 residues. The CDR3 is CATSDPGIGEQFF. The DNA of the CDR3 is TGTGCCACCAGTGATCCGGGAATCGGTGAGCAGTTCTTC.

This clone was seen a handful of times. The chain is built from TRBV11-2 and TRBJ1-5, with a tentative D call TRBD1 (5 bases). The germline V gene encodes CDR1 SGHAT and CDR2 FQNNGV. The V end lost 0 bases, the J end lost 2 bases, and 17 bases lay between the germline ends. The CDR3 consists of 18 residues. The CDR3 nucleotides read TGTGCCAGCAGCTTAGAATTAGGCTACAGGTGGGGCAATCAGCCCCAGCATTTT. Protein: CASSLELGYRWGNQPQHF. Based on the CDR3 plus reference TRBV11-2 and TRBJ1-5, the full variable domain is EAGVAQSPRYKIIEKRQSVAFWCNPISGHATLYWYQQILGQGPKLLIQFQNNGVVDDSQLPKDRFSAERLKGVDSTLKIQPAKLEDSAVYLCASSLELGYRWGNQPQHFGDGTRLSIL.

CDR3 sequence reads: CASSSLAGGRTDTQYF. The CDR3 bases are TGTGCCAGCAGTTCGCTAGCGGGGGGAAGGACAGATACGCAGTATTTT. This chain joins TRBV11-3 and TRBJ2-3, with TRBD2 matching over 11 bases. This CDR3 comprises 16 residues. V was clipped by 6 bases and J by 3 bases; unmatched bases: 8. Germline CDR1 is SGHNT and CDR2 is YENEEA.